The next 21 T cell receptor beta chains were all read from a single sample in a study of Ad26.COV2.S vaccination and SARS-CoV-2 variants (TCRdb year 2021). According to the study, the label for this sample's treatment or condition signals: roughly 18 received Ad26.COV2.S at low or high dose, single or two shots; about five received placebo; per-sample allocation not given. For vaccine and placebo recipients, repertoires were sequenced using samples collected on day 63 after the first injection. Library preparation was by the immunoSEQ multiplex PCR assay. The table comes from immuneACCESS by way of TCRdb, which keeps in-frame sequences with V and J called. Part of the clones is missing from these tables; in studies checked, under half for an unresolved V gene and the rest for unknown reasons. The sample data list about 400,000 clones, and 92% of these were observed just once. The ten largest clones add up to roughly 1.7% of the sample.

The sequencing here drew on peripheral blood, taken in a trial of Ad26.COV2.S vaccine versus placebo. Every receptor here comes from a person between 18 and 65 years old who received the Ad26.COV2.S COVID-19 vaccine or a placebo.

Concerning this clone itself: Other DNA sequences within the sample encode an identical CDR3. The chain combines TRBV30 with TRBJ1-2; D gene ambiguous. V was clipped by 5 bases and J by 5 bases, with 6 bases between them. The CDR3 totals 10 residues. Germline CDR1 reads GTSNPN; CDR2 reads SVGIG (reference sequence). The CDR3 nucleotides are TGTGCCTGGGAGAATTATGGCTACACCTTC. Its protein product is CAWENYGYTF.

The chain uses TRBV7-9 and TRBJ1-2; D is undetermined. CDR3 length: 13 amino acids. V lost 3 bases to trimming and J lost 6 bases, with 11 bases between them. CDR1 SEHNR and CDR2 FQNEAQ come from the germline V gene (reference sequence). CDR3 nucleotide sequence: TGTGCCAGCAGCTTGGTCGGATTCCATGGCTACACCTTC. It encodes CASSLVGFHGYTF.

The count of this clone is one. The chain recombines TRBV19 with TRBJ1-2; D gene unclear. The CDR3 consists of 10 residues. V gave up 4 bases and J gave up 3 bases, with 0 bases separating them. CDR1 LNHDA and CDR2 SQIVND come from the germline V gene (reference sequence). CDR3 loop: CASSNYGYTF. Written as DNA, the CDR3 is TGTGCCAGTAGTAACTATGGCTACACCTTC.

The J gene is TRBJ2-1, the V gene TRBV30, with no clear D. Trimming took off 5 bases at V and 7 bases at J, with 6 bases between the two ends. The CDR3 length is 10 residues. Germline CDR1 and CDR2: GTSNPN and SVGIG (reference sequence). The CDR3 loop reads CAWARNEQFF. Here the CDR3 DNA reads TGTGCCTGGGCCAGGAATGAGCAGTTCTTC.

This chain connects TRBV29-1 to TRBJ1-2; perhaps TRBD1 as D (6 bases). Trimming took 4 bases from V and 0 from J, leaving 24 bases between them. CDR1 is SQVTM and CDR2 is ANQGSEA in the germline V gene. The CDR3 loop spans 18 amino acids. The CDR3 here is CSVVGGRDTPRANYGYTF. The CDR3 DNA follows: TGCAGCGTTGTGGGGGGCCGGGACACTCCCCGAGCTAACTATGGCTACACCTTC.

The chain has TRBV6-1 and TRBJ2-3; 9 bases map to TRBD2. Germline values: CDR1 MNHNS, CDR2 SASEGT. CDR3 length equals 15 residues. With 2 bases clipped from V and 2 bases from J, the junction kept 2 bases outside the gene matches. The CDR3 nucleotides are TGTGCCAGCAGTGAACTAGCGGGGTCCACAGATACGCAGTATTTT. Translation gives CASSELAGSTDTQYF.

J is TRBJ2-2 and V is TRBV6-1; D remains ambiguous. Trimming removed 2 bases at V and 2 bases at J, with 9 bases between. The germline V gene has CDR1 MNHNS and CDR2 SASEGT. The CDR3 is 15 residues long. The CDR3, as DNA: TGTGCCAGCAGTGAATACAGAGGAAACACCGGGGAGCTGTTTTTT. The encoded protein is CASSEYRGNTGELFF.

The V gene is TRBV4-3, the J gene TRBJ2-1; the match to TRBD1 covers 10 bases. Per germline, CDR1 LGHNA and CDR2 YSLEER. With V trimmed by 4 bases and J by 7 bases, 4 bases remained unmatched. The CDR3 has 14 residues. CDR3 loop: CASSPWTGGNEQFF. The CDR3 DNA follows: TGCGCCAGCAGCCCCTGGACAGGGGGGAATGAGCAGTTCTTC.

The gene calls are TRBV6-4 and TRBJ2-1; TRBD1 is a possible D gene (5 bases). Germline V gene lookup returns CDR1 MRHNA and CDR2 SNTAGT. This CDR3 comprises 13 residues. The V and J ends lost 4 bases and 9 bases respectively, with 13 bases between them. CDR3 coding DNA: TGTGCCAGCAGTGTAGGGGCCTTGGGTGAGCAGTTCTTC. Protein: CASSVGALGEQFF.

V usage is TRBV13 and J usage is TRBJ1-2; 12 bases agree with TRBD1. Germline V gene lookup returns CDR1 PRHDT and CDR2 FYEKMQ (reference sequence). The CDR3 is 17 residues long. The J segment lost 5 bases and the V segment lost 0 bases, leaving 7 bases of the junction unmatched. The CDR3 DNA reads TGTGCCAGCAGCTTAGGAGGGACAGGGGGCGGGGCGTATGGCTACACCTTC. Translated: CASSLGGTGGGAYGYTF. The complete variable domain, with remaining parts taken from reference TRBV13 and TRBJ1-2, reads AAGVIQSPRHLIKEKRETATLKCYPIPRHDTVYWYQQGPGQDPQFLISFYEKMQSDKGSIPDRFSAQQFSDYHSELNMSSLELGDSALYFCASSLGGTGGGAYGYTFGSGTRLTVV.

The rearrangement links TRBV29-1 to TRBJ2-3, with D perhaps assigned TRBD1 or TRBD2 (5 bases each). Trimming left V 3 bases short and J 0 bases short, with 10 bases between. CDR1 and CDR2 from the germline V gene are SQVTM and ANQGSEA. The CDR3 is 14 residues long. The CDR3 spells CSVEGTASTDTQYF. The CDR3, as DNA: TGCAGCGTTGAGGGGACGGCTAGCACAGATACGCAGTATTTT.

A word on this clone: At the DNA level, this CDR3 is encoded by other sequences in the same sample as well. The gene calls are TRBV18 and TRBJ2-2; a possible D gene is TRBD1 (6 bases). The CDR3 totals 15 residues. The V end lost 2 bases, the J end lost 1 base, and 8 bases lay between the germline ends. Per germline, CDR1 KGHSH and CDR2 LQKENI. In DNA, the CDR3 is TGTGCCAGCTCACCATTACAGGGGAACACCGGGGAGCTGTTTTTT. This sequence encodes CASSPLQGNTGELFF.

The V call is TRBV27, the J call TRBJ1-5, with D possibly TRBD1 on 5 matching bases. The CDR3 is made up of 15 amino acids. Trimming shortened V by 7 bases and J by 0 bases, and 13 bases separated the two germline ends. Germline lookup yields CDR1 MNHEY and CDR2 SMNVEV (reference sequence). CDR3 region: CASKQDGGSNQPQHF. The CDR3 DNA sequence: TGTGCCAGCAAACAGGACGGGGGTAGCAATCAGCCCCAGCATTTT.

The rearrangement uses TRBV9 and TRBJ2-7; TRBD1 matches 7 bases. This CDR3 spans 17 amino acids. Germline values: CDR1 SGDLS, CDR2 YYNGEE. After removal of 0 bases from V and 0 bases from J, the junction contained 9 bases not matched to a gene. CDR3 sequence reads: CASSVAWGQTSSYEQYF. CDR3 DNA: TGTGCCAGCAGCGTAGCTTGGGGACAGACAAGCTCCTACGAGCAGTACTTC. The full variable domain, with the rest looked up from reference TRBV9 and TRBJ2-7, is DSGVTQTPKHLITATGQRVTLRCSPRSGDLSVYWYQQSLDQGLQFLIQYYNGEERAKGNILERFSAQQFPDLHSELNLSSLELGDSALYFCASSVAWGQTSSYEQYFGPGTRLTVT.

The rearrangement joins TRBV9 to TRBJ2-5; 10 bases line up with TRBD1. Germline CDR1 and CDR2: SGDLS and YYNGEE. J was trimmed by 5 bases and V by 0 bases; bases with no gene match: 7. This CDR3 comprises 16 residues. The CDR3 loop reads CASSVGLTGGMETQYF. The CDR3 nucleotides read TGTGCCAGCAGCGTAGGTTTGACAGGGGGCATGGAGACCCAGTACTTC.

The J gene is TRBJ1-1, the V gene TRBV1. TRBV1 is a pseudogene. This CDR3 spans 11 amino acids. CDR3 amino acids: CTSSQESEAFF. The CDR3 DNA sequence: TGCACCAGCAGCCAAGAATCCGAAGCTTTCTTT.

The chain couples TRBV2 to TRBJ2-7; 7 bases are a match to TRBD2. Per the germline V gene, CDR1 is SNHLY and CDR2 is FYNNEI. Trimming removed 3 bases from V and 9 bases from J; junction bases left unmatched: 14. This CDR3 spans 15 amino acids. The CDR3 nucleotides are TGTGCCAGCAGTGACTCGTCCCGACTAGCTCAGGTGCAGTACTTC. Amino acids: CASSDSSRLAQVQYF.

This clone was found a few times. The V call is TRBV5-1, the J call TRBJ1-2; D remains unclear. CDR1 and CDR2 (germline): SGHRS, YFSETQ. CDR3 length: 12 residues. Trimming left V 1 base short and J 8 bases short, with 9 bases between. The CDR3 region has the DNA TGCGCCAGCAGCTTGAGGGCGGGAGGCTACACCTTC. Its translation: CASSLRAGGYTF.

This clone was detected once. The CDR3 region has the DNA TGTGCCAGCAGCCGAGGTCGGGGCTCCTACAATGAGCAGTTCTTC. Its translation is CASSRGRGSYNEQFF. The V gene is TRBV11-3, the J gene TRBJ2-1; possible D gene TRBD2, 5 bases. Trimming stripped 5 bases from V and 0 bases from J, with 11 bases between. CDR3 length equals 15 residues. Per the germline V gene, CDR1 is SGHNT and CDR2 is YENEEA.

The rearrangement uses TRBV5-1 and TRBJ1-5, with 9 bases lining up with TRBD1. CDR1 is SGHRS, CDR2 YFSETQ, per germline. The CDR3 is made up of 15 amino acids. Germline trimming cut 4 bases from V and 4 bases from J; bases unmatched to any gene: 6. The CDR3 sequence: CASSPTGGRNQPQHF. DNA for the CDR3: TGCGCCAGCAGCCCAACAGGGGGCAGAAATCAGCCCCAGCATTTT.

Concerning this clone: One end of the junction does not line up with germline, which may come from a read error. The rearrangement uses TRBV7-9 and TRBJ1-2; 9 positions match TRBD1. Germline assignment: CDR1 SEHNR and CDR2 FQNEAQ (reference sequence). The CDR3 spans 15 residues. In DNA, the CDR3 is TGTGCCAGCAGCCCCTTAGGGACAGGGAACTATGACTACACCTTC. It codes for CASSPLGTGNYDYTF.